The present T cell receptor beta chain was sequenced within a study of blood T cell repertoires in COVID-19. V dropped 7 bases and J dropped 0 bases, with 7 bases sitting between them. CDR3 length: 13 residues. In the original workflow: Reference gene primer amplification gave estimated nucleated cell counts. The table came from immunoSEQ multiplex PCR; TCRdb's copy has only in-frame clones and leaves some out. D and trimming were read from the DNA, whereas the V and J calls and clone size are those reported in that table. The table lists fewer than 90,000 clones, 88% of them singletons. This sequence originates from a woman older than 75 with active or convalescent COVID-19. Sequencing used peripheral blood. V and J are TRBV12-3 or TRBV12-4 and TRBJ1-5; D gene ambiguous. CDR3 loop: CASTQNSNQPQHF. CDR3 DNA sequence: TGTGCCAGCACCCAGAATAGCAATCAGCCCCAGCATTTT.